Listed below are T cell receptor beta chains from one sample, sequenced in a study of cytomegalovirus exposure and HLA in healthy donors. Data came from immunoSEQ multiplex PCR; TCRdb stores just in-frame clones and leaves some out. The table shows about 140,000 clones, with around 75% occurring only once. Input material: PBMCs. These receptors originate from a female donor in good health and CMV-seronegative. CDR3s include the opening cysteine and the closing phenylalanine or tryptophan. A D gene is named only where the DNA matches it firmly. Expanded clones are given a class, and other clones once, few, many or no size at all.

V: TRBV30
D: NA
size: once
J: TRBJ1-5
CDR3: CAWGEGGRSQPQHF
DNA: TGTGCCTGGGGGGAGGGAGGTCGATCTCAGCCCCAGCATTTT

V: TRBV28
D: NA
size: NA
J: TRBJ2-2
CDR3: CASSFWSGNTGELFF
DNA: TGTGCCAGCAGTTTTTGGTCAGGCAACACCGGGGAGCTGTTTTTT

V: TRBV19
D: NA
size: NA
J: TRBJ1-5
CDR3: CASSHGRGGQPQHF
DNA: TGTGCCAGTAGCCATGGGAGGGGTGGTCAGCCCCAGCATTTT

V: TRBV7-2
D: NA
size: NA
J: TRBJ1-2
CDR3: CASTSMYFNYGYTF
DNA: TGTGCCAGCACCTCCATGTACTTTAACTATGGCTACACCTTC

V: TRBV4-1
D: NA
size: NA
J: TRBJ2-1
CDR3: CASSQDEGVDEQFF
DNA: TGCGCCAGCAGCCAAGATGAAGGGGTAGATGAGCAGTTCTTC

V: TRBV27
D: NA
size: NA
J: TRBJ1-1
CDR3: CASSLFRNTEAFF
DNA: TGTGCCAGCAGTTTATTCAGGAACACTGAAGCTTTCTTT

V: TRBV5-4
D: NA
size: few
J: TRBJ1-1
CDR3: CASTSGGHDTEAFF
DNA: TGTGCCAGCACGTCGGGGGGTCACGACACTGAAGCTTTCTTT

V: TRBV5-1
D: TRBD2
size: NA
J: TRBJ2-7
CDR3: CASSGTSGSDEQYF
DNA: TGCGCCAGCAGCGGAACTAGCGGGAGCGACGAGCAGTACTTC

V: TRBV13
D: NA
size: NA
J: TRBJ1-2
CDR3: CASSPHDRNYGYTF
DNA: TGTGCCAGCAGCCCGCATGATCGGAACTATGGCTACACCTTC

V: TRBV6-4
D: NA
size: once
J: TRBJ2-1
CDR3: CASSAGTYYNEQFF
DNA: TGTGCCAGCAGTGCCGGGACATACTACAATGAGCAGTTCTTC

V: TRBV27
D: TRBD1
size: NA
J: TRBJ1-1
CDR3: CASRPGQGWTEAFF
DNA: TGTGCCAGCAGACCGGGACAGGGTTGGACTGAAGCTTTCTTT

V: TRBV12-5
D: NA
size: few
J: TRBJ1-2
CDR3: CASGRAGQTFMRGYTF
DNA: TGTGCTAGTGGCCGCGCAGGACAGACATTCATGAGAGGCTACACCTTC

V: TRBV11-2
D: NA
size: NA
J: TRBJ1-5
CDR3: CASSLGHNNQPQHF
DNA: TGTGCCAGCAGCTTAGGACATAACAATCAGCCCCAGCATTTT

V: TRBV10-1
D: NA
size: NA
J: TRBJ2-3
CDR3: CASSEGRLTDTQYF
DNA: TGCGCCAGCAGTGAGGGCAGGCTCACAGATACGCAGTATTTT

V: TRBV28
D: TRBD1
size: NA
J: TRBJ1-4
CDR3: CASSSRGTANEKLFF
DNA: TGTGCCAGCAGTTCCAGGGGGACAGCTAATGAAAAACTGTTTTTT

V: TRBV2
D: NA
size: once
J: TRBJ2-5
CDR3: CASSENRAWRETQYF
DNA: TGTGCCAGCAGTGAAAACAGGGCTTGGAGGGAGACCCAGTACTTC

V: TRBV7-9
D: TRBD1
size: NA
J: TRBJ2-7
CDR3: CASSPGQGGRYF
DNA: TGTGCCAGCAGCCCCGGACAGGGTGGTCGGTACTTC

V: TRBV5-4
D: TRBD2
size: NA
J: TRBJ2-1
CDR3: CASSYGTSGRALHNEQFF
DNA: TGTGCCAGCAGCTACGGGACTAGCGGGAGGGCCCTCCACAATGAGCAGTTCTTC

V: TRBV18
D: TRBD1
size: NA
J: TRBJ1-5
CDR3: CASSPGTDVGPSNQPQHF
DNA: TGTGCCAGCTCACCTGGGACAGACGTAGGGCCCAGCAATCAGCCCCAGCATTTT

V: TRBV13
D: NA
size: NA
J: TRBJ2-7
CDR3: CASSLEAGLAYEQYF
DNA: TGTGCCAGCAGCTTGGAAGCGGGCCTCGCCTACGAGCAGTACTTC

V: TRBV15
D: NA
size: NA
J: TRBJ1-2
CDR3: CATSRGGKGDDYGYTF
DNA: TGTGCCACCAGCAGGGGGGGGAAGGGGGATGACTATGGCTACACCTTC

V: TRBV2
D: TRBD2
size: NA
J: TRBJ2-1
CDR3: CASRGLAGIKVGQFF
DNA: TGTGCCAGCAGGGGACTAGCGGGAATCAAAGTTGGGCAGTTCTTC